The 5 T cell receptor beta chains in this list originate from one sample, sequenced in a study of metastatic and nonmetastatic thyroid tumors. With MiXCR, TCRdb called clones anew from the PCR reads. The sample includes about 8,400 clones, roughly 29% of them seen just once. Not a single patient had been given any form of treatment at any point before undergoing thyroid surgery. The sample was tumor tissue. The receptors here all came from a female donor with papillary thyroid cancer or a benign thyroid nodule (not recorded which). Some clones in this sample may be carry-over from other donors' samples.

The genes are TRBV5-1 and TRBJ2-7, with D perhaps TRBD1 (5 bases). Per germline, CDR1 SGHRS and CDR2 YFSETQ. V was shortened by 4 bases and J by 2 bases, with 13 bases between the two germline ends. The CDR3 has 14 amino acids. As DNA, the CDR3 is TGCGCCAGCAGCCTGTACGACAGTGCCTACGAGCAGTACTTC. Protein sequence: CASSLYDSAYEQYF.

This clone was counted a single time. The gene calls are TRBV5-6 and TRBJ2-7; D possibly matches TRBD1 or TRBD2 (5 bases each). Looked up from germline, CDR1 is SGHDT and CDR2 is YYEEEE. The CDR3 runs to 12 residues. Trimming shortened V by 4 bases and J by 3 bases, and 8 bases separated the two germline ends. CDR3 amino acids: CASSRDGYEQYF. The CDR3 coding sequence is TGTGCCAGCAGCAGGGACGGCTACGAGCAGTACTTC.

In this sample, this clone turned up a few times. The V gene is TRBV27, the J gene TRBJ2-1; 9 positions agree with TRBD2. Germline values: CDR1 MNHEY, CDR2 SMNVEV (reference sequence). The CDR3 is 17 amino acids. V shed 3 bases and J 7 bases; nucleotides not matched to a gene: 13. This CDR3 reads CASSFIPGAGGRNEQFF. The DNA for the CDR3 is TGTGCCAGCAGTTTTATACCAGGAGCGGGGGGCAGGAATGAGCAGTTCTTC.

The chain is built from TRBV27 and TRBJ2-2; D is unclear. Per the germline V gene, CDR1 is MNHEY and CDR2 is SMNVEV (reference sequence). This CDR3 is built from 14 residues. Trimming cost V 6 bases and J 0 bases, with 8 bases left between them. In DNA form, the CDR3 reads TGTGCCAGCAGCTGGGCCGCGAACACCGGGGAGCTGTTTTTT. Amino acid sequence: CASSWAANTGELFF.

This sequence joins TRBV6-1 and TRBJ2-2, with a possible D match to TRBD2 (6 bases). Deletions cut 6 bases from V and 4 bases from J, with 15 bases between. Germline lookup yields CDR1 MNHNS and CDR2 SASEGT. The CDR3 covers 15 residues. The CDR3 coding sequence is TGTGCCAGCAGCCTCTTTCGGACTATCACCGGGGAGCTGTTTTTT. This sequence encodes CASSLFRTITGELFF.